Listed below are T cell receptor beta chains from one sample, sequenced in a study of glioma-infiltrating T cells after dendritic cell vaccination. Assay used: immunoSEQ multiplex PCR; TCRdb lists only in-frame clones, some missing. The data hold around 60,000 clones, with around 86% observed a single time. This sample comprised blood, obtained after dendritic cell vaccination. The receptors were sampled from a human donor with glioblastoma. The CDR3 runs from the conserved cysteine through the conserved F or W. The D gene is left open where the match is weak. The size entry is marked missing in some rows and otherwise reads once, few, many or a size class.

TRBJ1-5 TRBV19 - 16 - CASSYSGQLRFRPQHF TGTGCCAGTAGTTACAGCGGACAGTTGCGGTTTCGGCCCCAGCATTTT
TRBJ2-7 TRBV11-2 - 13 - CASSYQQGSEQYF TGTGCCAGCAGCTACCAACAGGGATCCGAGCAGTACTTC
TRBJ1-1 TRBV7-9 - 13 - CASSPGRTSEAFF TGTGCCAGCAGCCCAGGCAGAACCTCTGAAGCTTTCTTT
TRBJ2-7 TRBV9 - 14 TRBD2 CASSVETSGYEQYF TGTGCCAGCAGCGTAGAGACTAGCGGCTACGAGCAGTACTTC
TRBJ2-7 TRBV7-8 - 15 TRBD2 CASSLGLAGSYEQYF TGTGCCAGCAGCCTGGGACTAGCGGGCTCCTACGAGCAGTACTTC
TRBJ1-4 TRBV6-1 - 14 - CASSPQTTNEKLFF TGTGCCAGCAGTCCACAGACAACTAATGAAAAACTGTTTTTT
TRBJ2-7 TRBV30 - 14 - CAWSSPGVPYEQYF TGTGCCTGGAGTTCTCCGGGGGTCCCCTACGAGCAGTACTTC
TRBJ2-5 TRBV5-1 - 13 - CASSSLGGETQYF TGCGCCAGCAGCTCCTTAGGAGGAGAGACCCAGTACTTC
TRBJ1-2 TRBV5-1 - 15 - CASSFTPEGNYGYTF TGCGCCAGCAGCTTTACACCAGAGGGAAACTATGGCTACACCTTC
TRBJ1-1 TRBV7-9 - 14 - CASSTGQLNTEAFF TGTGCCAGCAGCACAGGACAGCTTAACACTGAAGCTTTCTTT
TRBJ1-1 TRBV4-3 - 16 - CASSQVSTGPNTEAFF TGCGCCAGCAGCCAAGTTTCGACAGGTCCGAACACTGAAGCTTTCTTT
TRBJ2-2 TRBV19 - 17 TRBD2 CASSPRLAGVNTGELFF TGTGCCAGTAGTCCACGACTAGCGGGAGTGAACACCGGGGAGCTGTTTTTT
TRBJ1-3 TRBV7-2 - 15 - CASSKGSSSGNTIYF TGTGCCAGCAGCAAGGGGTCTTCCTCTGGAAACACCATATATTTT
TRBJ2-7 TRBV10-3 few 16 TRBD2 CAISGEAGAGAYEQYF TGTGCCATCAGTGGGGAAGCGGGAGCAGGGGCCTACGAGCAGTACTTC
TRBJ1-3 TRBV9 - 15 - CASSVGSIEGNTIYF TGTGCCAGCAGCGTAGGGTCAATTGAGGGAAACACCATATATTTT
TRBJ1-1 TRBV5-1 - 13 TRBD1 CASSLEGTGEAFF TGCGCCAGCAGCTTGGAGGGGACAGGTGAAGCTTTCTTT
TRBJ2-7 TRBV7-2 - 14 - CASSLSTGSYEQYF TGTGCCAGCAGCTTATCGACGGGTTCCTACGAGCAGTACTTC
TRBJ2-7 TRBV14 - 14 - CASSQDSDPYEQYF TGTGCCAGCAGCCAAGATAGCGACCCCTACGAGCAGTACTTC
TRBJ2-1 TRBV27 - 17 TRBD2 CASSFAHWRENDVEQFF TGTGCCAGCAGTTTTGCACACTGGCGGGAGAATGATGTTGAGCAGTTCTTC
TRBJ2-5 TRBV6-4 - 13 - CASSDRGWETQYF TGTGCCAGCAGTGACAGGGGCTGGGAGACCCAGTACTTC
TRBJ1-5 TRBV7-2 - 13 TRBD1 CASSLTGNQPQHF TGTGCCAGCAGCCTGACAGGGAATCAGCCCCAGCATTTT
TRBJ2-7 TRBV5-6 - 13 - CASSFLGRGEQYF TGTGCCAGCAGCTTTCTCGGGAGAGGCGAGCAGTACTTC
TRBJ1-1 TRBV29-1 - 14 TRBD1 CSVHLGQVNTEAFF TGCAGCGTTCACCTCGGACAGGTGAACACTGAAGCTTTCTTT
TRBJ2-7 TRBV6-6 - 12 - CASRNRPYEQYF TGTGCCAGCAGGAACAGGCCCTACGAGCAGTACTTC
TRBJ2-5 TRBV5-1 - 18 - CASSPLRGSAPRGETQYF TGCGCCAGCAGCCCCTTACGGGGGTCAGCCCCACGGGGGGAGACCCAGTACTTC
TRBJ1-3 TRBV6-5 - 15 - CASSQTVFAGNTIYF TGTGCCAGCAGTCAGACAGTATTCGCTGGAAACACCATATATTTT
TRBJ2-7 TRBV27 - 15 TRBD2 CASRGTSGSVYEQYF TGTGCCAGCAGGGGGACTAGCGGGAGCGTCTACGAGCAGTACTTC
TRBJ2-5 TRBV5-1 - 16 TRBD2 CASSWVSGGGQETQYF TGCGCCAGCAGCTGGGTCTCGGGGGGGGGACAAGAGACCCAGTACTTC
TRBJ2-3 TRBV19 - 14 - CASGPGVRTDTQYF TGTGCCAGCGGGCCGGGAGTTCGCACAGATACGCAGTATTTT
TRBJ2-3 TRBV19 - 18 - CASSIRGALADRTDTQYF TGTGCCAGTAGTATAAGGGGGGCGCTAGCGGATCGGACAGATACGCAGTATTTT
TRBJ2-7 TRBV2 - 14 - CASGGGVGGSEQYF TGTGCCAGCGGTGGGGGAGTGGGGGGTAGCGAGCAGTACTTC
TRBJ1-2 TRBV5-4 - 14 TRBD1 CASSSPGQPYGYTF TGTGCCAGCAGCTCCCCGGGACAGCCCTATGGCTACACCTTC
TRBJ2-2 TRBV11-3 - 16 TRBD2 CASSMRGGRGTGELFF TGTGCCAGCAGCATGCGGGGGGGCCGAGGGACCGGGGAGCTGTTTTTT
TRBJ1-2 TRBV7-9 - 17 - CASSLEAPSRYLYGYTF TGTGCCAGCAGCTTAGAAGCCCCCTCCAGGTACCTCTATGGCTACACCTTC
TRBJ2-3 TRBV5-1 few 15 TRBD1 CASSLGNRGVDTQYF TGCGCCAGCAGCTTGGGAAACAGGGGGGTAGATACGCAGTATTTT
TRBJ2-3 TRBV19 - 17 TRBD2 CASRNPTSGPYTDTQYF TGTGCCAGTAGGAACCCCACTAGCGGGCCATACACAGATACGCAGTATTTT